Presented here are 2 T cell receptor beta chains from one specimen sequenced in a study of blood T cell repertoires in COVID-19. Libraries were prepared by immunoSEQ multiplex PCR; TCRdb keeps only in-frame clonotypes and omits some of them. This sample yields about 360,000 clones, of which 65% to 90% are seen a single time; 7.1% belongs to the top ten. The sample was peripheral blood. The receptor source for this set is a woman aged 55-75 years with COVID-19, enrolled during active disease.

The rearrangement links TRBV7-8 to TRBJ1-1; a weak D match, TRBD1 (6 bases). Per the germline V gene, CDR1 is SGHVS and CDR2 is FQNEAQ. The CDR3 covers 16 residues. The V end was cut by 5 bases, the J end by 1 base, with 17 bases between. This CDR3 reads CASSLAGGASNTEAFF. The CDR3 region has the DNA TGTGCCAGCAGCCTCGCGGGGGGGGCCTCGAACACTGAAGCTTTCTTT.

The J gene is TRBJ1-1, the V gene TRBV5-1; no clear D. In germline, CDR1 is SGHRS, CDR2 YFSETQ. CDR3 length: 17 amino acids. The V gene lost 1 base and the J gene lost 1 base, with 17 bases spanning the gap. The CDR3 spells CASSLTVTVKENTEAFF. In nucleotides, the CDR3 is TGCGCCAGCAGCTTGACAGTCACCGTAAAAGAGAACACTGAAGCTTTCTTT. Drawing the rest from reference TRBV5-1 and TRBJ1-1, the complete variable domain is KAGVTQTPRYLIKTRGQQVTLSCSPISGHRSVSWYQQTPGQGLQFLFEYFSETQRNKGNFPGRFSGRQFSNSRSEMNVSTLELGDSALYLCASSLTVTVKENTEAFFGQGTRLTVV.